A single T cell receptor (beta chain) is shown here with its context. No antigen is known for it. The data stem from a study of regulatory T cells in long-lasting Graves disease. Whole-study results and caveats: Thyroid tissue was not studied; only peripheral blood was.

As to time point: persistent/refractory GD, antithyroid drugs over 5 years with positive TRAb. Scientists built the TCR library using RNA that was extracted from PBMCs. The CDR3 contains 17 residues. From germline, CDR1 is SGHTA and CDR2 FQGNSA. Trimming cost V 2 bases and J 0 bases; bases outside gene matches: 3. Arm-PCR of CDR3 regions and iRepertoire HTBI primers were used to build TCR beta libraries. TCRdb analysed the multiplex PCR reads with MiXCR anew, one entry per CDR3 protein. This sample has fewer than 450,000 distinct CDR3 sequences, with about 20% found just once. This material consisted of peripheral blood mononuclear cells (PBMCs), taken when the disease was refractory, from a patient treated with antithyroid drugs. The receptor comes from a female donor with Graves disease. The V gene is TRBV7-2, the J gene TRBJ2-4; 11 positions match TRBD2. CDR3 nucleotide sequence: TGTGCCAGCAGCTTAATAGGACTAGCGGGAGCCAAAAACATTCAGTACTTC. Its protein is CASSLIGLAGAKNIQYF.